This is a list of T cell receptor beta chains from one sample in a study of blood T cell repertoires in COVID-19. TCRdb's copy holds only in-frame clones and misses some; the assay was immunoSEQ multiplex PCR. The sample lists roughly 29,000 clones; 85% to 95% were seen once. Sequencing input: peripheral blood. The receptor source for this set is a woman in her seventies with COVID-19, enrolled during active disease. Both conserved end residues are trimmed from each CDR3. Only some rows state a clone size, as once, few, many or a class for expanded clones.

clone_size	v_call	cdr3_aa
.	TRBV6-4	ASSDSPGQGDTGELF
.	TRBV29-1	SVGGGGETQY
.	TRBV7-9	ASSGWTSETDTQY
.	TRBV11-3	ASSKTGGDLRAQY
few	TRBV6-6	ASSPGLASGDEQF
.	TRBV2	ASSVGGSSYEQY
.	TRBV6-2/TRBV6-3	ASSYGGSSYNSPLH
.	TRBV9	ASSVLAGSYNEQF
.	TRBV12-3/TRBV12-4	ASSFDRSNEQF
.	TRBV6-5	ASTGATGPGETQY
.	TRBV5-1	ASSLVSGSSYEQY
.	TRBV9	ASSALAGPNTGELF
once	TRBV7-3	ATQGGSLNTEAF
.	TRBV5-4	ASSPGGMGYNEQF
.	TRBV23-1	ASSLSTGSNQPQH
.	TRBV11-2	ASSLERGQGARYGYT
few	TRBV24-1	ATSEPGTGGKWT
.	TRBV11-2	ASSLSPTTGTAF
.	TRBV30	AWTSGATVGNTEAF
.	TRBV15	ATSLQTGGYEQY
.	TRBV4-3	ASSQDRDRTAGELF
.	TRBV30	AREGVY
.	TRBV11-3	ASSPGQGANYNEQF
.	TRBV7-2	ASSLKAAYEQY
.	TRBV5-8	ASSLRTTNTIY
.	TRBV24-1	ATSDFSGEGDTQY
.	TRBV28	ASCGTGIPPGANVLT
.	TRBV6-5	ASSDRDRGHQPQH
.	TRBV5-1	ASSSAGTGYVNNQPQH
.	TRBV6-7	ASSYLLEEMNTEAF
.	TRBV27	ATRSGTRNIQY
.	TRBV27	ASRGSGRDNEKLF
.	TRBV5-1	ASSSTGREGYT
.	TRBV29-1	SASDRGLTNPSYEQY
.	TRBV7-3	ASSLLGTQGDTQY
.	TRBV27	ASSSSGTGGVGNTEAF
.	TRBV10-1	ASPGVTRRTEAF
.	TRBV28	ASRGYGETGELF
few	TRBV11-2	ASSQKSRAGGRGEQF
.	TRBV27	ASSPSTDTQY
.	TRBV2	ASSRLQGNNEQF
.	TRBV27	ASSLRGYREGEQY
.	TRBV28	ASSLAFMNTEAF
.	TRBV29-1	SFRDPGATQY
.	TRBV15	ATSRDQGAYQPQH
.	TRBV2	ASSEVGVVGRNSPLH
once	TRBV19	ASSNPGTGGETQY